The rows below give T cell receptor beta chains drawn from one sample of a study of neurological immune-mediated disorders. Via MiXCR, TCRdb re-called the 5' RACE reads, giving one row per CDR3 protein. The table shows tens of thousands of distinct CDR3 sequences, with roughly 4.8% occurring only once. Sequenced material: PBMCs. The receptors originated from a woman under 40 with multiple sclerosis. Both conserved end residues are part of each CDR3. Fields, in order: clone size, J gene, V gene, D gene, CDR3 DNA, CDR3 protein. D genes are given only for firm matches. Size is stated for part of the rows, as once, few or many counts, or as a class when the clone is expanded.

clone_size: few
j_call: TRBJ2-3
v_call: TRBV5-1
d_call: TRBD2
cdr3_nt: TGCGCCAGCAGCGTGGTGAAAGCGGGGCGTCATGGGACAGATACGCAGTATTTT
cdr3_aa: CASSVVKAGRHGTDTQYF

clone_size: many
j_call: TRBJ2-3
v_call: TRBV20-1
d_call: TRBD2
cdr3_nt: TGCAGTGCTAGAGGACTAGCGGGAGGACACTACACAGATACGCAGTATTTT
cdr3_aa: CSARGLAGGHYTDTQYF

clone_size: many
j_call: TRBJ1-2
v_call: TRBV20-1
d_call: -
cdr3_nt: TGCAGTGCTTTAAAACCGTCAGGGGCGGGTGGCTACACCTTC
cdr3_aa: CSALKPSGAGGYTF

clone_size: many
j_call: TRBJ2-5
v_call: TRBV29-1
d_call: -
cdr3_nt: TGCAGCGTTGAAGACGTACAGTTACCCCAAGAGACCCAGTACTTC
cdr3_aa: CSVEDVQLPQETQYF

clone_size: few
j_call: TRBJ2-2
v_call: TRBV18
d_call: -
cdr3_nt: TGTGCCAGCTCACCCTCGACCACTCTCACCGGGGAGCTGTTTTTT
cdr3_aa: CASSPSTTLTGELFF

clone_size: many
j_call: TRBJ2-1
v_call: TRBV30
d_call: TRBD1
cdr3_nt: TGTGCCTGCCACACGAGAACAGGGGAGACTGAGCAGTTCTTC
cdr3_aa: CACHTRTGETEQFF

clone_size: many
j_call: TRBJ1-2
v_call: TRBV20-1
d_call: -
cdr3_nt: TGCAGTGCTAGGATTAACAGGGCGTATGGCTACACCTTC
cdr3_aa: CSARINRAYGYTF

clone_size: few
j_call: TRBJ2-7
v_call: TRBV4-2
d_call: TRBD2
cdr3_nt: TGTGCCAGCAGCCAAGTTGCGGGAGTCCCCTACGAGCAGTACTTC
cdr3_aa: CASSQVAGVPYEQYF

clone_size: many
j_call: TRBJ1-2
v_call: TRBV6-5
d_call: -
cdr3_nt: TGTGCCAGCAGTTACCAGGCAGGGGAAGGGTATGGCTACACCTTC
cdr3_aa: CASSYQAGEGYGYTF

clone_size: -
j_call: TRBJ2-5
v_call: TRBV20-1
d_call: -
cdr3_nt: TGCAGTGCTAAAAAAGGACTTTCGGAGGGTATGGAGACCCAGTACTTC
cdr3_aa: CSAKKGLSEGMETQYF

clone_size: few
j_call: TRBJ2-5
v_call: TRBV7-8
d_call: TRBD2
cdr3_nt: TGTGCCAGCAGCTTAATTTTTAGCGGGACGCGGACACAAGAGACCCAGTACTTC
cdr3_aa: CASSLIFSGTRTQETQYF

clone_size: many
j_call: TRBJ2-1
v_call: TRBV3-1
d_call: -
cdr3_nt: TGTGCCAGCAGCCAAGGGGCAGGGTACAATGAGCAGTTCTTC
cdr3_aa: CASSQGAGYNEQFF

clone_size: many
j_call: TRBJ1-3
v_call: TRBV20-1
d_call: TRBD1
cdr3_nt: TGCAGTGCTAGAGATCAGGGGGCTGGAAACACCATATATTTT
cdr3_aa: CSARDQGAGNTIYF

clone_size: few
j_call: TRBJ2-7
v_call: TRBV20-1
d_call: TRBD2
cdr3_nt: TGCAGTGCTAGGGAAGGGACTAGCGGGAGTTACGAGCAGTACTTC
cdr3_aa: CSAREGTSGSYEQYF

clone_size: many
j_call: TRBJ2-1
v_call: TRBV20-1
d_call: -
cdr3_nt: TGCAGTGCTCCCACGGCGGGCTCCTACAATGAGCAGTTCTTC
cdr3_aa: CSAPTAGSYNEQFF

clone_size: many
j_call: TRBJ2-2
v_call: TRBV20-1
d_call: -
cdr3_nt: TGCAGTGCTAGACAGAACACCGGGGAGCTGTTTTTT
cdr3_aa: CSARQNTGELFF

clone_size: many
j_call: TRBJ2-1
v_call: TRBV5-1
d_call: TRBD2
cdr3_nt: TGCGCCAGCAGCTCGGACGGCCTAGCGGGGCTCTACAATGAGCAGTTCTTC
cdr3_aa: CASSSDGLAGLYNEQFF

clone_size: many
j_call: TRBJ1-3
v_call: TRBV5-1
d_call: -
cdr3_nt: TGCGCCAGCAGCTTAGCACCCTCTGGAAACACCATATATTTT
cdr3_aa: CASSLAPSGNTIYF

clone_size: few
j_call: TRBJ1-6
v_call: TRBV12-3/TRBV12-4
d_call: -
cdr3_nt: TGTGCCAGCAGCACAGAGAACAACTATAATTCACCCCTCCACTTT
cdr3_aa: CASSTENNYNSPLHF

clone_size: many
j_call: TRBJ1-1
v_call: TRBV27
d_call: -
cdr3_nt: TGTGCCAGCAGGTCGGGGTTTGAAGCTTTCTTT
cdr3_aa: CASRSGFEAFF

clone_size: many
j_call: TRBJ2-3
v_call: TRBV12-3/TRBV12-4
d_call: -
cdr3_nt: TGTGCCAGCAGTCCCTATGAGACAGATACGCAGTATTTT
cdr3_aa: CASSPYETDTQYF

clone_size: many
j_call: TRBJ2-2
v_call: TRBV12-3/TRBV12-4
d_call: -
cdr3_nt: TGTGCCAGCAGCGGGGTAGCCCTGAACACCGGGGAGCTGTTTTTT
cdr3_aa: CASSGVALNTGELFF

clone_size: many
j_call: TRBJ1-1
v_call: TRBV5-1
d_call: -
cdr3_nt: TGCGCCAGCAGCCTCCTCGGGGGGATGAACACTGAAGCTTTCTTT
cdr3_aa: CASSLLGGMNTEAFF

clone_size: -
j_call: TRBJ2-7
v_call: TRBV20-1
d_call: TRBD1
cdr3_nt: TGCAGTGCCGGGACAGGGACGGGTTTATCCTACGAGCAGTACTTC
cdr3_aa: CSAGTGTGLSYEQYF

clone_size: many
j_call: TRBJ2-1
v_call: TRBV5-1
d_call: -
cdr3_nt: TGCGCCAGCAGCTTGGTACGGGACTCCTACAATGAGCAGTTCTTC
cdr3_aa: CASSLVRDSYNEQFF

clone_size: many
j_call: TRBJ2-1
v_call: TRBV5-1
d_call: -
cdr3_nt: TGCGCCAGCAGCCCCTTCACTAGGGACGACAATGAGCAGTTCTTC
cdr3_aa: CASSPFTRDDNEQFF

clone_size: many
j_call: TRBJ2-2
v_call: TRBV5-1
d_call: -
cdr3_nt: TGCGCCAGCAGCGGGAATACAGGGCCCGGGGAGCTGTTTTTT
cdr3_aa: CASSGNTGPGELFF

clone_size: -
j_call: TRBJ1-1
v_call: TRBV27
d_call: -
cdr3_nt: TGTGCCAGCAGTTTACAGGGTTCCCTGAACACTGAAGCTTTCTTT
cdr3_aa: CASSLQGSLNTEAFF

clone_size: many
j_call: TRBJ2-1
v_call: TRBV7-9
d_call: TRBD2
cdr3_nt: TGTGCCAGCAGCTTAGGCCCAGCGGGAGTGAGGAATGAGCAGTTCTTC
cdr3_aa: CASSLGPAGVRNEQFF

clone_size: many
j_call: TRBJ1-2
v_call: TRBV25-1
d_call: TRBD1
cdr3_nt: TGTGCCAGCAGTGAATCAATTCAGGGGGCTGGGGGCTACACCTTC
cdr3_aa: CASSESIQGAGGYTF

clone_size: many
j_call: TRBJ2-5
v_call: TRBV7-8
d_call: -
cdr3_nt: TGTGCCAGCAAGTCCTTGGGGCCGGGGGAGACCCAGTACTTC
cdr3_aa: CASKSLGPGETQYF

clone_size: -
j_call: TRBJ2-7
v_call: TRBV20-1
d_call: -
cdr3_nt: TGCAGTGCTGAGGGGACATACGGATCCTACGAGCAGTACTTC
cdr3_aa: CSAEGTYGSYEQYF

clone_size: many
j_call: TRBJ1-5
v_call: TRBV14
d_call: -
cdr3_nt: TGTGCCAGCAGCCAGGGTTATCAGCCCCAGCATTTT
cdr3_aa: CASSQGYQPQHF

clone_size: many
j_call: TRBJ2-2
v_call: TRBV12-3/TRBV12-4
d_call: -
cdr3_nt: TGTGCCAGCAGCCGGGGGCAGGGGAACACCGGGGAGCTGTTTTTT
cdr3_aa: CASSRGQGNTGELFF

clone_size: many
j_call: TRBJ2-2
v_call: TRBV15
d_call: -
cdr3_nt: TGTGCCACCAGCAGGGGTGGGAGCGGGGAGCTGTTTTTT
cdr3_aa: CATSRGGSGELFF

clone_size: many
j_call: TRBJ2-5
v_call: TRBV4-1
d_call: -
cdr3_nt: TGCGCCAGCAGCCCGGAGGGGAGGCCCCAAGAGACCCAGTACTTC
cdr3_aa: CASSPEGRPQETQYF

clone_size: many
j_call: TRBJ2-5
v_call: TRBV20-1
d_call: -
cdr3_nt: TGCAGTGCTAGGTCCGGGGGCGGCCAAGAGACCCAGTACTTC
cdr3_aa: CSARSGGGQETQYF

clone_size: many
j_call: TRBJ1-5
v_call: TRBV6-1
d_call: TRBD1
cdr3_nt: TGTGCCAGCAGGACCCCGAAGGACAGGGGGCACACCTATAGCAATCAGCCCCAGCATTTT
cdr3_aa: CASRTPKDRGHTYSNQPQHF

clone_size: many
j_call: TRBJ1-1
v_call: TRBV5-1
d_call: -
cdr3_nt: TGCGCCAGCAGCCCGGACGGGACTGAAGCTTTCTTT
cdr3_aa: CASSPDGTEAFF

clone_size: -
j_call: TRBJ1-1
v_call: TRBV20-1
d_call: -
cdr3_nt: TGCAGTGCTAGAGTCCCGTTGGTGGGGAACACTGAAGCTTTCTTT
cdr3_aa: CSARVPLVGNTEAFF

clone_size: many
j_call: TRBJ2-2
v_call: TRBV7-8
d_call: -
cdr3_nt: TGTGCCAGCAGCTCAACAGGGAACGCCGGGGAGCTGTTTTTT
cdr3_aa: CASSSTGNAGELFF

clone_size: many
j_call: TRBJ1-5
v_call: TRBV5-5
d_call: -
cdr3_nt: TGTGCCAGCAGCTTGGAGCTGGGAAGGAATCAGCCCCAGCATTTT
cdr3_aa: CASSLELGRNQPQHF

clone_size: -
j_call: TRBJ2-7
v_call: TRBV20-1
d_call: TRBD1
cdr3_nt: TGCAGTGCTGGCAGGGACAGCTGGAGCTCCTACGAGCAGTACTTC
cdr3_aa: CSAGRDSWSSYEQYF

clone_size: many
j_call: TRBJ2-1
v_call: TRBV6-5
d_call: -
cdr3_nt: TGTGCCACAAAGAGGCATCGGTTCGACAATGAGCAGTTCTTC
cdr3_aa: CATKRHRFDNEQFF

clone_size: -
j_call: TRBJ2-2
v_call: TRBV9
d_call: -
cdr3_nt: TGTGCCAGCAGCACCGAAAAACACAGGGTCACCGGGGAGCTGTTTTTT
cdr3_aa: CASSTEKHRVTGELFF

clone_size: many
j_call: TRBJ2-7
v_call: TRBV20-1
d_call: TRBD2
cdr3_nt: TGCAGTGCTGGTAGCGGGACCCACGAGCAGTACTTC
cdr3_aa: CSAGSGTHEQYF

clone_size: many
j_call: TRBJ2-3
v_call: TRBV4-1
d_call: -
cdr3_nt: TGCGCCAGCAGCCTCTTCATCACCGGCAGCACAGATACGCAGTATTTT
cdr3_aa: CASSLFITGSTDTQYF

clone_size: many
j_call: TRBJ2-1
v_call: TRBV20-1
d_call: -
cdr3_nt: TGCAGTGCCCCCTCTCTGGGCTCTGAGCAGTTCTTC
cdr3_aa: CSAPSLGSEQFF